The 7 T cell receptor beta chains below were found in one sample sequenced in a study of blood T cells in healthy people across ages. A sample-barcoded 5' primer and a J-beta primer mix were used in a second PCR of roughly 7 to 11 cycles. Using its own MiXCR run on the 5' RACE reads, TCRdb lists one record per CDR3 protein. In the table there are about 720,000 distinct CDR3 sequences, roughly 20% of which are singletons. The sequenced sample was blood. These receptors came from a man aged 65 to 79 in good health.

This clonotype was counted between two and nine times. V gene TRBV20-1 combines with J gene TRBJ2-7, with D hard to call. The J call is in doubt because the DNA end fits TRBJ2-1 better. There are 14 residues in the CDR3. Germline values: CDR1 DFQATT, CDR2 SNEGSKA (reference sequence). CDR3 loop: CSARVDNAVDEQFF. The DNA for the CDR3 is TGCAGTGCTAGAGTTGACAATGCCGTCGATGAGCAGTTCTTC.

This clonotype was observed a few times. The rearrangement links TRBV20-1 to TRBJ2-1, with 9 bases lining up with TRBD1. Looked up from germline, CDR1 is DFQATT and CDR2 is SNEGSKA (reference sequence). There are 16 residues in the CDR3. Trimming removed 5 bases from V and 7 bases from J; junction bases left unmatched: 15. The CDR3 DNA follows: TGCAGTGCTCATGACAGGGGGACAGGCCTTGCTAATGAGCAGTTCTTC. It encodes CSAHDRGTGLANEQFF.

In this sample, this clonotype turned up a few times. In DNA, the CDR3 is TGTGCCTGGACGGACGGGGGTAGCTATGGCTACACCTTC. Translated, it gives CAWTDGGSYGYTF. The chain has TRBV30 and TRBJ1-2, with D possibly TRBD1 on 5 matching bases. The ends were cut back, 4 bases at V and 4 bases at J, with 13 bases in the middle. Germline V gene sequence: CDR1 GTSNPN, CDR2 SVGIG (reference sequence). The CDR3 runs 13 residues.

This clonotype has just a few counts. V usage is TRBV11-2 and J usage is TRBJ2-1; 9 bases line up with TRBD2. Gene TRBJ2-7 matches the end of the DNA better, so the J call may be wrong. The CDR3 runs 17 residues. Germline lookup yields CDR1 SGHAT and CDR2 FQNNGV. The CDR3 DNA reads TGTGCCAGCAGCTTAGATCAGGCTAGCGGGATCCCCTACGAGCAGTACGTC. Translating it yields CASSLDQASGIPYEQYV.

A few counts support this clonotype. V and J are TRBV20-1 and TRBJ2-1; 7 nucleotides agree with TRBD2. V shed 5 bases and J 1 base; nucleotides not matched to a gene: 5. Germline V gene lookup returns CDR1 DFQATT and CDR2 SNEGSKA (reference sequence). CDR3 size: 14 residues. In DNA, the CDR3 is TGCAGTGCTCCACAAGCGGGGTCCTACAATGAGCAGTTCTTC. This gives the protein CSAPQAGSYNEQFF.

This clonotype appeared once. This rearrangement joins TRBV27 to TRBJ2-3; unclear D gene. The V end was cut by 1 base, the J end by 7 bases, with 6 bases between. The CDR3 is 12 amino acids. CDR1 MNHEY and CDR2 SMNVEV come from the germline V gene (reference sequence). In DNA form, the CDR3 reads TGTGCCAGCAGTTTATTGGGAAATACGCAGTATTTT. Its translation is CASSLLGNTQYF.

This chain joins TRBV12-3 or TRBV12-4 and TRBJ2-2; D might be TRBD2 (5 bases). CDR3 length: 15 residues. Trimming pared 6 bases from V and 5 bases from J, leaving 16 bases between. In nucleotides, the CDR3 is TGTGCCAGCAGCGTCTCCCGGGGTAGAACCGGGGAGCTGTTTTTT. Translation: CASSVSRGRTGELFF.